This T cell receptor (beta chain) stems from a study of patients and donors after allogeneic stem cell transplantation. TCRdb re-called the RT-PCR reads with MiXCR, one entry per CDR3 protein. The sample has more than 75,000 distinct CDR3 sequences, just under 5% seen once. This clonotype has only a few counts. V shed 7 bases and J 4 bases; nucleotides not matched to a gene: 7. This CDR3 is built from 14 residues. The germline V gene encodes CDR1 SGHTA and CDR2 FQGTGA. Material for sequencing was blood, either unsorted or a sorted T cell fraction (not recorded which). The source is a human donor who was either an allogeneic HSCT recipient or a stem cell or donor lymphocyte infusion donor (not recorded which). It is not recorded whose cells these are; they may come from a transplant donor. The V gene is TRBV7-3, the J gene TRBJ2-3, with 8 bases that match TRBD2. This chain's CDR3 is CASKSGSGADTQYF. The CDR3 nucleotides read TGTGCCAGCAAGAGCGGGAGTGGGGCAGATACGCAGTATTTT.